This entry features one T cell receptor (beta chain) sequence. The data originate from a study of blood T cell repertoires in COVID-19. Profiling relied on immunoSEQ multiplex PCR, and the TCRdb table lists in-frame clones only, not all of them. The top ten clones hold 10% of a sample with around 390,000 clones, 85% to 90% of them seen once. The CDR3 length is 13 residues. Trimming stripped 0 bases from V and 6 bases from J, with 9 bases between. Per germline, CDR1 SGHRS and CDR2 YFSETQ. This chain uses TRBV5-1 with TRBJ1-1; D unresolved. This clonotype originated in a woman between 50 and 59 years old who had recovered from COVID-19. Material: PBMCs or T cells enriched from blood (not recorded which). CDR3 in DNA: TGCGCCAGCAGCTTGGCCGGGATCGCTGAAGCTTTCTTT. It codes for CASSLAGIAEAFF.